This TCR beta chain originates from a study of tumor and adjacent non-tumor tissue in lung cancer. On the study more broadly: There were approximately twelve adenocarcinoma, 2 squamous cell carcinoma and 1 small cell lung cancer cases.

As regards this clonotype: What it binds is unknown.

The library came from three nested PCR rounds adapted from ARM-PCR protocols. TCRdb re-called the multiplex PCR reads through MiXCR, storing one row per CDR3 protein. The sample lists 55,000 to 65,000 distinct CDR3 sequences, around two thirds occurring once. RNA was extracted from bulk tissue without any cell sorting. The normal lung tissue was taken more than 3 cm from the tumor edge. Between August and November 2014, newly diagnosed, chemotherapy-naive lung cancer patients underwent thoracic surgery in China. Regarding the study as a whole: Top 100 clones took a larger repertoire share in normal lung. TCR diversity was significantly greater in tumor than normal lung tissue.

Germline loops: CDR1 SGHAT, CDR2 FQNNGV. Trimming shortened V by 6 bases and J by 4 bases, and 12 bases separated the two germline ends. The CDR3 runs to 13 residues. V gene TRBV11-2 combines with J gene TRBJ2-5; D gene unclear. The sequencing sample was made of distant non-tumor lung tissue. The source is a man between 65 and 85 years old with non-small cell lung cancer. The CDR3 spells CASRLWCLETQYF. The CDR3 DNA follows: TGTGCCAGCAGGCTTTGGTGCCTAGAGACCCAGTACTTC.